These T cell receptor beta chains were read from a single sample in a study of blood T cell repertoires in COVID-19. The table came from immunoSEQ multiplex PCR; TCRdb's copy has only in-frame clones and leaves some out. Of some 300,000 clones listed, 88% are singletons. The sequencing sample was made of peripheral blood. The receptors shown here come from a woman aged 25 to 39 who had recovered from COVID-19. The CDR3 runs from the conserved cysteine through the conserved F or W. The order of the fields is J gene, V gene, D gene, clone size, CDR3 DNA, CDR3 protein. A D gene is named only where the DNA matches it firmly. For some rows the clone size is stated as once, few or many, or as a class when expanded; others skip it.

>TRBJ1-2|TRBV19|.|.
TGTGCCAGTAGTATATCCCAAACAGGGAACTATGGCTACACCTTC
CASSISQTGNYGYTF
>TRBJ2-3|TRBV6-2/TRBV6-3|.|.
TGTGCCAGCAGCAGGGGAGATACGCAGTATTTT
CASSRGDTQYF
>TRBJ2-3|TRBV3-1/TRBV3-2|TRBD1|.
TGTGCCAGCAGCCAAGACGGACAGGGGGCAGATACGCAGTATTTT
CASSQDGQGADTQYF
>TRBJ2-1|TRBV4-1|.|.
TGCGCCAGCAGCCAAGGACTAGGAAGCTACAATGAGCAGTTCTTC
CASSQGLGSYNEQFF
>TRBJ1-1|TRBV19|.|.
TGTGCCAGTCGCCGACACAACACTGAAGCTTTCTTT
CASRRHNTEAFF
>TRBJ2-7|TRBV19|TRBD2|.
TGTGCCAGTAGTAAGGGACTAGACGACGAGCAGTACTTC
CASSKGLDDEQYF
>TRBJ2-5|TRBV7-2|TRBD2|.
TGTGCCAGCAGCTTACCCGTTAGCGGGGGGACGGAGACCCAGTACTTC
CASSLPVSGGTETQYF
>TRBJ1-2|TRBV18|.|.
TGTGCCAGCTCACCACGGGGGGGGGCCGACTATGGCTACACCTTC
CASSPRGGADYGYTF
>TRBJ1-6|TRBV5-4|TRBD1|few
TGTGCCAGCAGCTTAAAGGGCAGGGGGCTCGAGAATTCACCCCTCCACTTT
CASSLKGRGLENSPLHF
>TRBJ1-2|TRBV3-1/TRBV3-2|.|.
TGTGCCAGCAGCCAAGGTCCCGGCGGGCACTATGGCTACACCTTC
CASSQGPGGHYGYTF
>TRBJ1-3|TRBV6-5|.|.
TGTGCCACCTCAAGGGGTAGGGATACCATATATTTT
CATSRGRDTIYF
>TRBJ2-7|TRBV28|.|.
TGTGCCAGCAGCCCTGGGCTGACAGTATCCTACGAGCAGTACTTC
CASSPGLTVSYEQYF
>TRBJ1-3|TRBV6-6|.|.
TGTGCCAGCGGTCAGAGAGGATCTGGAAACACCATATATTTT
CASGQRGSGNTIYF
>TRBJ1-2|TRBV2|TRBD1|.
TGTGCCAGCAGGGGGACAGGGCTTGACTACACCTTC
CASRGTGLDYTF
>TRBJ1-2|TRBV14|.|.
TGTGCCAGCAGCCAGTTGGCAGGGCCTTCCTATGGCTACACCTTC
CASSQLAGPSYGYTF
>TRBJ2-6|TRBV19|TRBD1|.
TGTGCCAGTAGTATAGTGGGACAGGCCAACTCTGGGGCCAACGTCCTGACTTTC
CASSIVGQANSGANVLTF
>TRBJ2-1|TRBV11-2|.|.
TGTGCCAGCAGCGGGACCGGGGGAGCCTACAATGAGCAGTTCTTC
CASSGTGGAYNEQFF
>TRBJ2-7|TRBV7-2|TRBD1|many
TGTGCCAGCAGCTTATATCGACAGGGCGGCGAGCAGTACTTC
CASSLYRQGGEQYF
>TRBJ2-5|TRBV27|TRBD1|.
TGTGCCAGCAGCCCGGAACCCACAGGGGGCTGGGAGACCCAGTACTTC
CASSPEPTGGWETQYF
>TRBJ2-4|TRBV28|.|.
TGTGCCAGCAGCCTTGCATCCGGGGGAAACATTCAGTACTTC
CASSLASGGNIQYF
>TRBJ2-2|TRBV3-1/TRBV3-2|.|.
TGTGCCAGCAGCCAAGGGAGGGGGGAGCTGTTTTTT
CASSQGRGELFF
>TRBJ2-7|TRBV28|.|.
TGTGCCAGCCTTCCAGGGGACACGGTAATCTACGAGCAGTACTTC
CASLPGDTVIYEQYF
>TRBJ2-3|TRBV7-9|.|.
TGTGCGGCTAGCGGCACAGATACGCAGTATTTT
CAASGTDTQYF
>TRBJ2-5|TRBV28|TRBD1|.
TGTGCCAGCAGTCCCGACCTTTGGGGACAGCAAGAGACCCAGTACTTC
CASSPDLWGQQETQYF
>TRBJ2-4|TRBV27|.|.
TGTGCCAGCCATTCCAGGGGTGATAGCATTCAGTACTTC
CASHSRGDSIQYF
>TRBJ2-7|TRBV27|.|.
TGTGCCAGCAGTTTAGGGTTTGGGAGTCTTGAGCAGTACTTC
CASSLGFGSLEQYF
>TRBJ2-3|TRBV10-3|TRBD2|.
TGTGCCACAGCTCTAGCGGGGAGCACAGATACGCAGTATTTT
CATALAGSTDTQYF
>TRBJ2-7|TRBV11-2|.|.
TGTGCCAGCAGCTTAGATCGGGACGAGCAGTACTTC
CASSLDRDEQYF
>TRBJ1-5|TRBV15|.|.
TGTGCCACCAGCGCGGGCCGGAAAGGCACCCAGCATTTT
CATSAGRKGTQHF
>TRBJ1-2|TRBV6-5|.|.
TGTGCCAGCAGTTACAATCCTCGGCAGGGCTATGGCTACACCTTC
CASSYNPRQGYGYTF
>TRBJ1-2|TRBV28|.|few
TGTGCCAGCAGCGGCCGGGAAGGCCGATACACCTTC
CASSGREGRYTF
>TRBJ1-4|TRBV5-5|.|.
TGTGCCAGCAGCTTCGGTGGGGCCAATGAAAAACTGTTTTTT
CASSFGGANEKLFF
>TRBJ2-2|TRBV21-1|.|.
TGTGCCAGCAGCAAAGGAGGCGGGGAGCTGTACACCGGGGAGCTGTTTTTT
CASSKGGGELYTGELFF
>TRBJ2-2|TRBV5-1|TRBD1|.
TGCGCCAGCAGTATAGGGACAGTCATGAACACCGGGGAGCTGTTTTTT
CASSIGTVMNTGELFF
>TRBJ1-1|TRBV5-4|.|.
TGTGCCAGCAGCCCGGGACTTCGAGTGGGGGGCACTGAAGCTTTCTTT
CASSPGLRVGGTEAFF
>TRBJ1-6|TRBV27|TRBD1|.
TGTGCCAGCAGTTTAAGAACGGGACAGGGCTATAATTCACCCCTCCACTTT
CASSLRTGQGYNSPLHF
>TRBJ1-1|TRBV6-6|TRBD1|.
TGTGCCAGCAGGGTACAGGGGTTTACTGAAGCTTTCTTT
CASRVQGFTEAFF
>TRBJ1-5|TRBV7-2|.|.
TGTGCCAGCAGCTTAGAGGCCGGAGGCAATCAGCCCCAGCATTTT
CASSLEAGGNQPQHF
>TRBJ1-2|TRBV6-6|TRBD1|few
TGTGCCAGCAGTGCTCGGACAGGGGGCTTCTATGGCTACACCTTC
CASSARTGGFYGYTF
>TRBJ2-5|TRBV4-1|.|.
TGCGCCAGCAGCCAGCTACTAGGAGGAGAGACCCAGTACTTC
CASSQLLGGETQYF
>TRBJ2-7|TRBV5-5|.|.
TGTGCCAGCAGCTTGCCCCGCGGCGAGCAGTACTTC
CASSLPRGEQYF
>TRBJ1-4|TRBV2|TRBD1|.
TGTGCCAGCAGTGACGCACAGGGGAACGAAAAACTGTTTTTT
CASSDAQGNEKLFF
>TRBJ1-6|TRBV7-2|TRBD1|.
TGTGCCAGCAACCCAGGACAGGGATACAATTCACCCCTCCACTTT
CASNPGQGYNSPLHF
>TRBJ2-2|TRBV9|.|.
TGTGCCAGCAGCCGGACGGGGGATCCCCTCAACACCGGGGAGCTGTTTTTT
CASSRTGDPLNTGELFF
>TRBJ1-2|TRBV5-1|.|.
TGCGCCAGCACTCGCCAGGGTTTGGACGATGGCTACACCTTC
CASTRQGLDDGYTF
>TRBJ1-2|TRBV29-1|TRBD1|.
TGCAGCGTTCTCCGACAGGGTAACTATGGCTACACCTTC
CSVLRQGNYGYTF
>TRBJ1-4|TRBV5-4|.|once
TGTGCCAGCAGTTTCGGGGGAACGCATGAAAAACTGTTTTTT
CASSFGGTHEKLFF
>TRBJ2-7|TRBV6-5|TRBD1|.
TGTGCCAGCAGGAGACAGGGGGCCCACGAGCAGTACTTC
CASRRQGAHEQYF
>TRBJ1-1|TRBV6-5|TRBD1|.
TGTGCCAGCAGTAGACAGGGGGTAGGGAACACTGAAGCTTTCTTT
CASSRQGVGNTEAFF
>TRBJ2-5|TRBV7-2|TRBD2|few
TGTGCCAGCAGCGCGCACAACCCCGAAGCGGGGGAGATCCAAGAGACCCAGTACTTC
CASSAHNPEAGEIQETQYF
>TRBJ2-3|TRBV9|.|.
TGTGCCAGCAGCGGGTCAAGACCTGGGGGCTTCATCAGCCCATCGCCTCTCACAGATACGCAGTATTTT
CASSGSRPGGFISPSPLTDTQYF
>TRBJ1-1|TRBV5-1|.|.
TGCGCCAGCAGCTTCGAACATCGGGGGGACACTGAAGCTTTCTTT
CASSFEHRGDTEAFF
>TRBJ1-2|TRBV28|.|.
TGTGCCAGCAGTCCCTCCGACTCGGGAGGTTATGGCTACACCTTC
CASSPSDSGGYGYTF
>TRBJ2-3|TRBV7-2|.|.
TGTGCCAGCAGCGCCGGATCAGCAGGAGATACGCAGTATTTT
CASSAGSAGDTQYF
>TRBJ2-7|TRBV5-4|TRBD1|once
TGTGCCAGCAGCCCGGGACCGGGACAGGAGACAAAGCAGTACTTC
CASSPGPGQETKQYF
>TRBJ2-1|TRBV7-3|.|.
TGTGCCAGCAGCTTTTCGGGAAGCTCCTACAATGAGCAGTTCTTC
CASSFSGSSYNEQFF
>TRBJ1-1|TRBV7-9|.|.
TGTGCCAGCAGCTCGGCGGACACTGAAGCTTTCTTT
CASSSADTEAFF